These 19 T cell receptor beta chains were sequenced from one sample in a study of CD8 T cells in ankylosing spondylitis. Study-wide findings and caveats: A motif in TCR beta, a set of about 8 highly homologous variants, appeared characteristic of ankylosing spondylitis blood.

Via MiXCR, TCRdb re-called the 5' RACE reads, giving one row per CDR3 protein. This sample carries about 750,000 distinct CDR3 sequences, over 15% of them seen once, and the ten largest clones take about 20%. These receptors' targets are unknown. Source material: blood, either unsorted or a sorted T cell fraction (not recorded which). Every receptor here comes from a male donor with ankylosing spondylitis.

The CDR3 coding sequence is TGTGCCAGCACGGGGGGAACGGGATCCTACGAGCAGTACTTC. Its translation is CASTGGTGSYEQYF. The gene calls are TRBV12-3 or TRBV12-4 and TRBJ2-7; 7 nucleotides line up with TRBD2. Trimming removed 7 bases from V and 1 base from J; junction bases left unmatched: 7. The CDR3 spans 14 residues.

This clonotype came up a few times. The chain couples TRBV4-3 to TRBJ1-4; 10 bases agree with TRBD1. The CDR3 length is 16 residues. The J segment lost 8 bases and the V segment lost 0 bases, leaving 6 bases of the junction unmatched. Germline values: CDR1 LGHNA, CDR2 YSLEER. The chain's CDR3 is CASSQDLGTGVEKLFF. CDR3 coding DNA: TGCGCCAGCAGCCAAGATCTAGGGACAGGGGTCGAAAAACTGTTTTTT.

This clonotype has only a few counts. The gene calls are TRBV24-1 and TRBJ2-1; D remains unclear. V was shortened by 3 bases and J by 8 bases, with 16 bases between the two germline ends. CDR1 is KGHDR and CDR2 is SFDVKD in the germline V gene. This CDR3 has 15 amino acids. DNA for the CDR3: TGTGCCACCAGTGATATACTACGGACCCCACATGAGCAGTTCTTC. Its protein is CATSDILRTPHEQFF.

CDR3 in amino acids: CAISDAGHDYEQYF. The CDR3 region has the DNA TGTGCCATCAGTGACGCGGGACACGACTACGAGCAGTACTTC. The J gene is TRBJ2-7, the V gene TRBV10-3; D possibly uses TRBD1 or TRBD2 (6 bases each). From germline, CDR1 is ENHRY and CDR2 SYGVKD. Trimming cost V 3 bases and J 3 bases, with 12 bases left between them. The CDR3 loop spans 14 amino acids.

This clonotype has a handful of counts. CDR3 protein: CAWSLGQKNYGYTF. For the CDR3, the DNA is TGTGCCTGGAGCTTGGGACAGAAAAACTATGGCTACACCTTC. The chain combines TRBV30 with TRBJ1-2; 7 nucleotides agree with TRBD1. CDR1 and CDR2 (germline): GTSNPN, SVGIG (reference sequence). The ends lost 3 bases at V and 2 bases at J; junction bases unmatched: 6. This CDR3 region has 14 residues.

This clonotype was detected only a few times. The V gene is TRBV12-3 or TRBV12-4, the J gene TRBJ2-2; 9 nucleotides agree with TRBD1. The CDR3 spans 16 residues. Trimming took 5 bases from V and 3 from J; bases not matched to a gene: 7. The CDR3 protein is CASSPGTGQHTGELFF. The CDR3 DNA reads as TGTGCCAGCAGTCCCGGGACAGGGCAACACACCGGGGAGCTGTTTTTT.

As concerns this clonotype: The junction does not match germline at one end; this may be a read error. The CDR3 region has the DNA TGTGCCAGCAGCTTAGGATTCGGGCAGGGGGGCTCTAGGGCCAACGTCCTGACTTTC. Translated: CASSLGFGQGGSRANVLTF. V and J are TRBV7-6 and TRBJ2-6, with TRBD1 as a possible D gene (7 bases). Germline-derived CDR1 and CDR2 are SGHVS and FNYEAQ. The CDR3 covers 19 residues.

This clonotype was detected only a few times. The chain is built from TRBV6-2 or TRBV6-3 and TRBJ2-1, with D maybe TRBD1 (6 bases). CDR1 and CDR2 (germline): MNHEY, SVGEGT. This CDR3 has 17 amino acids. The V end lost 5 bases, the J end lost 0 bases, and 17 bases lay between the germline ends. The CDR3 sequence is CASSPGQTKSSYNEQFF. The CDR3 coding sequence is TGTGCCAGCAGTCCCGGACAGACCAAGAGCTCCTACAATGAGCAGTTCTTC.

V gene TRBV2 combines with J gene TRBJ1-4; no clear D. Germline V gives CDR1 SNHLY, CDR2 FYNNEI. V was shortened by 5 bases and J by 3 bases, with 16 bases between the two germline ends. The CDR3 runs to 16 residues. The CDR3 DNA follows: TGTGCCAGCAGTCCTCCCCCCGGGAGCGCTAATGAAAAACTGTTTTTT. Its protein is CASSPPPGSANEKLFF.

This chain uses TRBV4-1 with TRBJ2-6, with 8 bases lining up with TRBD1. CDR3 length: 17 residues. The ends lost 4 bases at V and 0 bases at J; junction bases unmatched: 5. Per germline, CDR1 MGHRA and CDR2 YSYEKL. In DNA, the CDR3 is TGCGCCAGCAGCCCCGGACAGGGACCCTCTGGGGCCAACGTCCTGACTTTC. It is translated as CASSPGQGPSGANVLTF.

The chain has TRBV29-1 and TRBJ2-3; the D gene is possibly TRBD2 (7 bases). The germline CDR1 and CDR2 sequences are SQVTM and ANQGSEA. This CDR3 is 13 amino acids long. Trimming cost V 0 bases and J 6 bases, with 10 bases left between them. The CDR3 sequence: CSVEDRGGDTQYF. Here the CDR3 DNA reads TGCAGCGTTGAAGACAGGGGAGGGGATACGCAGTATTTT.

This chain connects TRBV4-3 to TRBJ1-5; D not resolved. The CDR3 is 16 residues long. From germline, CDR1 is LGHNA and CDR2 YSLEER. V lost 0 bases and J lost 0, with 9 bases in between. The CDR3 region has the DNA TGCGCCAGCAGCCAAGATCGGCACGTTAGCAATCAGCCCCAGCATTTT. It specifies CASSQDRHVSNQPQHF.

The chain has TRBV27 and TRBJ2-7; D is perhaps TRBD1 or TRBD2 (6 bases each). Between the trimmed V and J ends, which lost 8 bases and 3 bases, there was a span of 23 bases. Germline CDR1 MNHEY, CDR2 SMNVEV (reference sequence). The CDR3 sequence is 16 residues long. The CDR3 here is CASSPQVGGGNYEQYF. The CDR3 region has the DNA TGTGCCAGCTCCCCCCAGGTGGGGGGCGGTAACTACGAGCAGTACTTC.

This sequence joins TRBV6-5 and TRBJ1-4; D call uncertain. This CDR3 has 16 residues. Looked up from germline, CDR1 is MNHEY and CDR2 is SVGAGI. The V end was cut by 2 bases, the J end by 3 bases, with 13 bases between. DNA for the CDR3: TGTGCCAGCAGTTACAGCCCCTCAGTGGCTAATGAAAAACTGTTTTTT. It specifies CASSYSPSVANEKLFF.

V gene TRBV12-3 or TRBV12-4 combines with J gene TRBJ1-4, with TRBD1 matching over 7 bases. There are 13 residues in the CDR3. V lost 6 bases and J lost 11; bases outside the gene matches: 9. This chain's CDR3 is CASSPQGGDKLFF. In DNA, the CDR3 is TGTGCCAGCAGCCCCCAGGGGGGGGATAAACTGTTTTTT.

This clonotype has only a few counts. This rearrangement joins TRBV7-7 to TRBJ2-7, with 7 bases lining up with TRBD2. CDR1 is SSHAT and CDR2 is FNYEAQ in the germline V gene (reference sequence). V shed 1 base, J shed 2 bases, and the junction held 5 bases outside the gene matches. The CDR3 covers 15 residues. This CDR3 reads CASSLDASGAYEQYF. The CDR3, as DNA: TGTGCCAGCAGCTTAGATGCTAGCGGAGCCTACGAGCAGTACTTC.

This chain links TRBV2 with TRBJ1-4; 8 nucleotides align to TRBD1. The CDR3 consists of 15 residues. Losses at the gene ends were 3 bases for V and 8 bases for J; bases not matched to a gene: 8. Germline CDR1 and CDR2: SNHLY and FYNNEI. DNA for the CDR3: TGTGCCAGCAGTGATGGTCGAACAGGGGGAGAAAAACTGTTTTTT. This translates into CASSDGRTGGEKLFF.

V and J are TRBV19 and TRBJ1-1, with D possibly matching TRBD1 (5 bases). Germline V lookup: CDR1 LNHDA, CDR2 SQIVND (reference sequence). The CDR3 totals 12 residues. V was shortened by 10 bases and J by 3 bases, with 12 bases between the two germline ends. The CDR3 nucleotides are TGTGCCACCCAGGGTCGGTACACTGAAGCTTTCTTT. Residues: CATQGRYTEAFF.

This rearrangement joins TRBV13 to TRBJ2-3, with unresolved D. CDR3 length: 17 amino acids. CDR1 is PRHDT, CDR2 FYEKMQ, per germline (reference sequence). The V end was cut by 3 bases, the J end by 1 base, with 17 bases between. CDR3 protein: CASSFSRSGRGTDTQYF. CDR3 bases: TGTGCCAGCAGCTTTTCCCGTTCTGGACGGGGCACAGATACGCAGTATTTT.